These T cell receptor beta chains were read from a single sample in a study of tumor-infiltrating lymphocytes in primary liver carcinoma. TCRdb itself ran the multiplex PCR reads through MiXCR, one entry per CDR3 protein. The sample lists about 310,000 distinct CDR3 sequences; roughly three fifths were seen once. Material for sequencing was peripheral blood. These receptor sequences come from a woman in her twenties or thirties with primary liver carcinoma and hepatitis B virus infection. CDR3s include the opening cysteine and the closing phenylalanine or tryptophan. Fields, in order: V gene, D gene, J gene, clone size, CDR3 protein, CDR3 DNA. A D gene is named only where the DNA matches it firmly. Clone size appears in some rows only: once, few, many, or a class for an expanded clone.

>TRBV12-3/TRBV12-4|TRBD2|TRBJ2-1|.
CASGRTSGVSSYSEQFF
TGTGCCAGCGGAAGAACTAGCGGGGTAAGCTCCTACAGTGAGCAGTTCTTC
>TRBV11-3|.|TRBJ1-1|once
CASSRDRNTEASF
TGTGCCAGCAGCAGAGACAGAAACACTGAAGCATCCTTT
>TRBV28|.|TRBJ2-7|.
CASSSGGLYEQYF
TGTGCCAGCAGTTCCGGAGGGCTCTACGAGCAGTACTTC
>TRBV11-1|TRBD2|TRBJ2-1|.
CACSLGGLAGSYNEQIF
TGTGCCTGCAGCTTAGGAGGACTAGCGGGATCCTACAATGAGCAGATCTTC
>TRBV30|.|TRBJ2-1|.
CAWRYGNEQFF
TGTGCCTGGAGGTACGGGAATGAGCAGTTCTTC
>TRBV6-6|TRBD1|TRBJ1-2|many
CASSYSTVMTGGFGYTF
TGTGCCAGCAGTTACTCGACTGTGATGACAGGGGGCTTTGGCTACACCTTC
>TRBV29-1|TRBD1|TRBJ2-7|many
CSVVGQFSYEQYF
TGCAGCGTTGTGGGACAGTTCTCCTACGAGCAGTACTTC
>TRBV11-2|TRBD1|TRBJ2-7|.
CACSFGTGYEQYF
TGTGCCTGCAGCTTCGGGACAGGCTACGAGCAGTACTTC
>TRBV6-5|TRBD2|TRBJ2-7|few
CASSYRGGLAGLAYEQYF
TGTGCCAGCAGTTACCGGGGGGGACTAGCGGGATTAGCATACGAGCAGTACTTC
>TRBV12-3/TRBV12-4|.|TRBJ1-6|few
CASSYGGMNSPLHF
TGTGCCAGCAGTTACGGGGGGATGAATTCACCCCTCCACTTT
>TRBV5-1|.|TRBJ2-7|.
CASSLAVLSYEQCF
TGCGCCAGCAGCTTGGCTGTCCTATCCTACGAGCAGTGCTTC
>TRBV6-5|TRBD2|TRBJ2-7|many
CASSYSTSETTSQYF
TGTGCCAGCAGTTACTCGACTAGCGAGACTACTTCGCAGTACTTC
>TRBV12-3/TRBV12-4|TRBD1|TRBJ1-4|many
CASSLSGTGRQEKLFF
TGTGCCAGCAGTCTCTCGGGGACAGGTCGACAGGAAAAACTGTTTTTT
>TRBV6-5|.|TRBJ2-2|.
CASSYLQLRVDGELFF
TGTGCCAGCAGTTACCTCCAACTCAGGGTTGACGGGGAGCTGTTTTTT
>TRBV30|.|TRBJ1-1|.
CAWARQGGLIAFF
TGTGCCTGGGCTCGGCAGGGTGGGCTCATTGCTTTCTTT
>TRBV7-9|.|TRBJ2-5|once
CASSLGLAGTTQYF
TGTGCCAGCAGCTTAGGGTTAGCAGGGACCACCCAGTACTTC
>TRBV11-3|.|TRBJ2-7|.
CASSRRTTLYF
TGTGCCAGCAGTAGAAGGACAACACTGTACTTC
>TRBV6-1|TRBD1|TRBJ2-2|few
CASRSGQGAAGELFF
TGTGCCAGTAGGTCAGGACAGGGGGCCGCCGGGGAGCTGTTTTTT
>TRBV7-9|.|TRBJ2-6|few
CASSSDRSGANVLTF
TGTGCCAGCAGCTCAGACCGCTCTGGGGCCAACGTCCTGACTTTC
>TRBV12-3/TRBV12-4|TRBD1|TRBJ2-5|.
CASRDREKTQYF
TGTGCCAGCCGGGACAGGGAGAAGACCCAGTACTTC
>TRBV4-1|.|TRBJ2-1|.
CTSSQDYHNEQSF
TGTACCAGCAGCCAAGATTATCACAATGAGCAGTCCTTC
>TRBV7-8|TRBD2|TRBJ2-1|.
CASTGLAKYNEQFF
TGTGCCAGCACGGGACTAGCGAAATACAATGAGCAGTTCTTC
>TRBV6-6|TRBD2|TRBJ2-1|.
CASSYSNGRAQNEQFF
TGTGCCAGCAGTTACAGCAACGGGAGGGCCCAGAATGAGCAGTTCTTC
>TRBV7-8|.|TRBJ1-1|.
CASSWSTTVNLLF
TGTGCCAGCAGCTGGTCAACGACAGTGAATCTTCTCTTT
>TRBV6-4|TRBD1|TRBJ2-1|.
CASTRGQTLPRDNEQFF
TGTGCCAGCACACGGGGACAGACCCTCCCTAGGGACAATGAGCAGTTCTTC
>TRBV4-3|TRBD2|TRBJ2-1|.
CASSWAGGQNNEQSF
TGCGCCAGCAGTTGGGCGGGAGGGCAAAACAATGAGCAGTCCTTC
>TRBV30|.|TRBJ1-1|.
CAWNRDRMAEAFF
TGTGCCTGGAACCGGGACCGCATGGCTGAAGCTTTCTTT
>TRBV21-1|.|TRBJ1-2|.
CASSANLPPTGNNYGYTF
TGTGCCAGCAGCGCCAACCTTCCCCCAACAGGGAATAACTATGGCTACACCTTC
>TRBV25-1|TRBD1|TRBJ2-7|.
CASSDSGTGHTYEQYF
TGTGCCAGCAGTGATTCCGGGACAGGGCACACCTACGAGCAGTACTTC
>TRBV30|.|TRBJ1-5|.
CAWSIADDQSQHF
TGTGCCTGGAGTATCGCGGACGATCAGTCCCAGCATTTT
>TRBV6-2/TRBV6-3|.|TRBJ2-1|.
CVSRSYYNKQFF
TGTGTCAGCAGATCGTACTACAATAAGCAGTTCTTC
>TRBV6-5|.|TRBJ2-5|.
CASSYSRGDLWAQYF
TGTGCCAGCAGTTACTCGAGAGGTGATCTTTGGGCCCAGTACTTC
>TRBV28|.|TRBJ2-2|.
CASSRLGGNGELFF
TGTGCCAGCAGCAGACTTGGAGGGAACGGGGAGCTGTTTTTT
>TRBV5-1|TRBD2|TRBJ2-3|.
CASSGEGPDTQYF
TGCGCCAGCAGCGGGGAGGGGCCAGATACGCAGTATTTT
>TRBV11-3|.|TRBJ2-1|.
CASGARGPNEQFF
TGTGCCAGCGGCGCGAGAGGGCCGAACGAGCAGTTCTTC
>TRBV5-5|.|TRBJ2-5|.
CASSLESGPRETQYF
TGTGCCAGCAGCTTGGAATCAGGCCCTAGGGAGACCCAGTACTTC
>TRBV6-5|TRBD2|TRBJ2-3|many
CASSYRLAGGRADTQYF
TGTGCCAGCAGTTACCGGCTAGCGGGAGGGAGGGCAGATACGCAGTATTTT
>TRBV29-1|.|TRBJ1-5|many
CGAGPVDQPQHF
TGCGGGGCGGGTCCAGTCGATCAGCCCCAGCATTTT
>TRBV7-9|.|TRBJ2-3|.
CASSAVFADTQYF
TGTGCCAGCTCCGCTGTCTTCGCAGATACGCAGTATTTT
>TRBV29-1|.|TRBJ2-1|many
CSVSGEAYNEQFF
TGCAGCGTGTCCGGAGAAGCGTACAATGAGCAGTTCTTC
>TRBV29-1|.|TRBJ2-5|.
CSVPRTSGDETQYF
TGCAGCGTCCCCAGGACTTCGGGTGACGAGACCCAGTACTTC
>TRBV12-3/TRBV12-4|TRBD2|TRBJ2-5|many
CASSPSGLAGEKTQYF
TGTGCCAGCAGTCCTTCGGGACTAGCGGGAGAAAAGACCCAGTACTTC
>TRBV5-4|.|TRBJ2-3|.
CASSGGGLGADTQYF
TGTGCCAGCAGCGGGGGCGGGCTTGGGGCAGATACGCAGTATTTT
>TRBV11-2|.|TRBJ2-5|many
CASSLGLPQETQYF
TGTGCCAGCAGCTTAGGTCTCCCCCAAGAGACCCAGTACTTC
>TRBV14|TRBD1|TRBJ1-2|.
CASSHSAGGFGHTF
TGTGCCAGCAGCCATTCGGCAGGGGGATTTGGCCACACCTTC
>TRBV24-1|TRBD2|TRBJ2-1|.
CATSDATSGRGNEQFF
TGTGCCACCAGTGATGCCACTAGCGGGAGGGGGAATGAGCAGTTCTTC